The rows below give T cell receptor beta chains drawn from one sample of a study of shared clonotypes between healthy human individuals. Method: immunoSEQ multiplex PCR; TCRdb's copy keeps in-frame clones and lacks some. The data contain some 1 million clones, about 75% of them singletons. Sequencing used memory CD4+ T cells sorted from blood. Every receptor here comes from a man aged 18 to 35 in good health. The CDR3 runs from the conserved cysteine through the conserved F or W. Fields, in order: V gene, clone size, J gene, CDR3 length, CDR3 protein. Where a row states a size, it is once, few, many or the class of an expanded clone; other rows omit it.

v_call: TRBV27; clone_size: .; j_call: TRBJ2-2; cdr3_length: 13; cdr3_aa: CASSSGGTGELFF
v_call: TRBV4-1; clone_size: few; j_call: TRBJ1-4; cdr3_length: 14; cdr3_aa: CASSPTGVGEKLFF
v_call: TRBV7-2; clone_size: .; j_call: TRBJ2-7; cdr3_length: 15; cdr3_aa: CASSSGTSGYYEQYF
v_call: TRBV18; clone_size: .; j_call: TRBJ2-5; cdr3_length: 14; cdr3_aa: CASSLLEGQETQYF
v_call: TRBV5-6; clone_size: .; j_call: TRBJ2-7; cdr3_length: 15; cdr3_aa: CASSLSGATTYEQYF
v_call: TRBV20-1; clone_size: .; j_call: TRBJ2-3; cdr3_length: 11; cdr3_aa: CSAIVADTQYF
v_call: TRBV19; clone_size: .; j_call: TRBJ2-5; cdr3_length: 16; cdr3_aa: CASSVKGGQWQETQYF
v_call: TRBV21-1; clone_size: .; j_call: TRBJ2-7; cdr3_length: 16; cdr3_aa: CASRRDRGRRKDEQYF
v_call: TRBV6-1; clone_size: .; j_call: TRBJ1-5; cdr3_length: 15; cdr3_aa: CASNGPGGSNQPQHF
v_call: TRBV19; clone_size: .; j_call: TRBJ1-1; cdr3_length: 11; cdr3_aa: CASSMGPWPFF
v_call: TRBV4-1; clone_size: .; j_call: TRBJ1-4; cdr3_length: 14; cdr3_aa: CASSQGRGWEKLFF
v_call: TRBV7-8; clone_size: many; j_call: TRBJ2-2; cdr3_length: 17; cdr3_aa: CASSPVGGFVGGGELFF
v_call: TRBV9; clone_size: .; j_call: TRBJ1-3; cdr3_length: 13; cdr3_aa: CASSQFSGNTIYF
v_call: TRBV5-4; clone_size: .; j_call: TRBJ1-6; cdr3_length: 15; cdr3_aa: CASSLGQHYNSPLHF
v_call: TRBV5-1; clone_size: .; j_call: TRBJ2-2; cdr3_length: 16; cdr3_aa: CASSPPGTGDLGELFF
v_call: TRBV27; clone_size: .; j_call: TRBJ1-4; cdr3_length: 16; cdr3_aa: CASSLSTTGSREKLFF
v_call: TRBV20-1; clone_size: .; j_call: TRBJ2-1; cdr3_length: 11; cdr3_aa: CSASGWDEQFF
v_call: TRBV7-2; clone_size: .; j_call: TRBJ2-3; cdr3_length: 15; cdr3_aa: CASSLEARSTDTQYF
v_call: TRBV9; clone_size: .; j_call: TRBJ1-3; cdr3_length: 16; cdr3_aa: CASSVTGQGTGNTIYF
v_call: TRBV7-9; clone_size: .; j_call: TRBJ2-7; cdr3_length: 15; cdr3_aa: CASRPRGPGEYEQYF
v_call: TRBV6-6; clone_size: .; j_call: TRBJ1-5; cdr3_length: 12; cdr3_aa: CASSQKGQPQHF
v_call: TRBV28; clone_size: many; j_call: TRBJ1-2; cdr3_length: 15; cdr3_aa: CASSSPTVANYGYTF
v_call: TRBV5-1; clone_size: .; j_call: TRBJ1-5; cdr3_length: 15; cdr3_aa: CASSLDGYSNQPQHF